The 24 T cell receptor beta chains below were found in one sample sequenced in a study of graft-versus-host responses after intestinal transplantation. These receptors' antigens are unknown. TCRdb's table, derived via immunoSEQ multiplex PCR, lists solely in-frame clones and lacks some. Of about 70,000 clones in the sample, approximately 93% are singletons; the top ten hold less than 0.55%. The input for sequencing was unstimulated CD8+ T cells sorted from spleen or lymph node cells, taken before intestinal transplant. The source of these receptors is a human donor who received an intestinal transplant.

The chain has TRBV18 and TRBJ1-4, with D unresolved. The CDR3 has 15 residues. V gave up 0 bases and J gave up 4 bases, with 9 bases separating them. CDR1 KGHSH and CDR2 LQKENI come from the germline V gene. The CDR3 sequence is CASSPPDGLNEKLFF. The CDR3 DNA reads as TGTGCCAGCTCACCACCGGATGGGCTTAATGAAAAACTGTTTTTT.

The rearrangement links TRBV2 to TRBJ2-5, with 7 positions matching TRBD1. The J call could be wrong; TRBJ2-7 is a better fit for the DNA end. The V gene's germline CDR1 is SNHLY and CDR2 FYNNEI. CDR3 length: 14 residues. CDR3 bases: TGTGCCAGGGGGCCCCGGGACAGAGCCTACGAGCAGTACTTC. It is translated as CARGPRDRAYEQYF.

The chain joins TRBV30 to TRBJ1-1, with D uncertain. This CDR3 is built from 13 residues. Trimming stripped 0 bases from V and 5 bases from J, with 10 bases between. Germline CDR1 and CDR2: GTSNPN and SVGIG (reference sequence). DNA for the CDR3: TGTGCCTGGAGTGTACGTGAGGATACTGAAGCTTTCTTT. It specifies CAWSVREDTEAFF. The whole variable domain, remainder taken from reference TRBV30 and TRBJ1-1, is SQTIHQWPATLVQPVGSPLSLECTVEGTSNPNLYWYRQAAGRGLQLLFYSVGIGQISSEVPQNLSASRPQDRQFILSSKKLLLSDSGFYLCAWSVREDTEAFFGQGTRLTVV.

Only one count was recorded for this clone. The rearrangement joins TRBV9 to TRBJ2-3, with 7 nucleotides matching TRBD2. The CDR3 loop spans 20 amino acids. The germline V gene has CDR1 SGDLS and CDR2 YYNGEE. V shed 3 bases and J 0 bases; nucleotides not matched to a gene: 19. CDR3 DNA: TGTGCCAGCAGCGACCCCCGTCGTGCGGGAGAGTCCGCTAGCACAGATACGCAGTATTTT. Encoded protein: CASSDPRRAGESASTDTQYF.

The rearrangement links TRBV27 to TRBJ2-7; 8 nucleotides align to TRBD1. Trimming removed 6 bases from V and 4 bases from J; junction bases left unmatched: 8. CDR1 MNHEY and CDR2 SMNVEV come from the germline V gene (reference sequence). The CDR3 extends over 14 amino acids. CDR3 in DNA: TGTGCCAGCAGCTACGGACAGGGTCCGTACGAGCAGTACTTC. Translated: CASSYGQGPYEQYF.

The rearrangement links TRBV5-1 to TRBJ2-5; TRBD2 aligns across 9 bases. This CDR3 has 16 amino acids. The V segment lost 0 bases and the J segment 0 bases; nucleotides outside the gene matches: 3. From germline, CDR1 is SGHRS and CDR2 YFSETQ. This CDR3 is CASSLALAGNQETQYF. The CDR3 region has the DNA TGCGCCAGCAGCTTGGCACTAGCGGGCAACCAAGAGACCCAGTACTTC.

The gene calls are TRBV6-5 and TRBJ1-1; TRBD1 matches 8 bases. V trimming: 6 bases; J trimming: 1 base; junction bases outside the gene matches: 7. The CDR3 runs 15 residues. Germline V gene sequence: CDR1 MNHEY, CDR2 SVGAGI. The CDR3 DNA follows: TGTGCCAGCAGATACACAGGGGGTGGGAACACTGAAGCTTTCTTT. It codes for CASRYTGGGNTEAFF.

This chain links TRBV30 with TRBJ2-7; D is tentatively TRBD1 or TRBD2 (5 bases each). Germline assignment: CDR1 GTSNPN and CDR2 SVGIG (reference sequence). With 3 bases removed from V and 5 bases from J, the gap between germline ends came to 17 bases. This CDR3 region has 14 residues. CDR3 bases: TGTGCCTGGAGCCCTTTGGGGGTGGGGGACGAGCAGTACTTC. Amino acid sequence: CAWSPLGVGDEQYF.

The chain has TRBV5-1 and TRBJ2-5; 8 nucleotides align to TRBD2. The DNA end lines up better with TRBJ2-7; the J call may be wrong. CDR1 is SGHRS and CDR2 is YFSETQ in the germline V gene. CDR3 length: 19 residues. The DNA of the CDR3 is TGCGCCAGCAGCCCGCGACTGGCGGGAGGACCGAATCCGAGCGACGAGCAGTACTTC. This encodes CASSPRLAGGPNPSDEQYF.

The DNA for the CDR3 is TGTGCCAGCAGCTCAATACAGGGGTACAATGAGCAGTTCTTC. As protein: CASSSIQGYNEQFF. V usage is TRBV7-8 and J usage is TRBJ2-1; 7 bases line up with TRBD1. The germline V gene encodes CDR1 SGHVS and CDR2 FQNEAQ. The CDR3 consists of 14 residues. V shed 4 bases, J shed 4 bases, and the junction held 4 bases outside the gene matches.

V gene TRBV4-1 combines with J gene TRBJ2-3; no reliable D call. The CDR3 is 16 amino acids. Trimming cost V 0 bases and J 2 bases, with 12 bases left between them. Looked up from germline, CDR1 is MGHRA and CDR2 is YSYEKL. The CDR3 nucleotides are TGCGCCAGCAGCCAAGAGACGGACGGATTCACAGATACGCAGTATTTT. Amino acids: CASSQETDGFTDTQYF.

This chain links TRBV12-2 with TRBJ2-7; TRBD1 reflects the table's D call only, with no check against the DNA. TRBV12-2 is marked as a pseudogene. This CDR3 is built from 17 residues. The CDR3 nucleotides are TGTGCAAGTCGCTTAGTTTGGTGGCAGGGCTACCCCTACGAGCAGTACTTC. This sequence encodes CASRLVWWQGYPYEQYF.

The chain is built from TRBV19 and TRBJ1-6, with TRBD1 identical over 10 bases. The CDR3 has 17 amino acids. The V gene's germline CDR1 is LNHDA and CDR2 SQIVND (reference sequence). V was clipped by 4 bases and J by 8 bases; unmatched bases: 11. CDR3 DNA: TGTGCCAGTAGTACCCGGGACAGGGGCCTTCTGGATTCACCCCTCCACTTT. Its protein is CASSTRDRGLLDSPLHF.

CDR3 amino acids: CASSLEEGIYEQYF. CDR3 nucleotide sequence: TGTGCCAGCAGTTTGGAGGAAGGGATCTACGAGCAGTACTTC. The genes are TRBV6-5 and TRBJ2-7; possibly TRBD2 for D (5 bases). The germline gives CDR1 MNHEY, CDR2 SVGAGI. V lost 4 bases and J lost 3, with 13 bases in between. CDR3 length equals 14 residues.

The chain carries TRBV13 and TRBJ2-3, with D hard to call. The CDR3 has 12 residues. V was pared by 7 bases and J by 2 bases, with 7 bases between. CDR1 is PRHDT, CDR2 FYEKMQ, per germline (reference sequence). Written as DNA, the CDR3 is TGTGCCAGCACCTATTACACAGATACGCAGTATTTT. Its translation is CASTYYTDTQYF.

V gene TRBV11-2 combines with J gene TRBJ1-2; D gene uncertain. Trimming took 0 bases from V and 6 from J, leaving 26 bases between them. This CDR3 spans 19 amino acids. Per germline, CDR1 SGHAT and CDR2 FQNNGV. The CDR3 DNA reads TGTGCCAGCAGCTTAGATCTGTTAGGGTCAGCCCCCTATTTGAATGGCTACACCTTC. This translates into CASSLDLLGSAPYLNGYTF.

The chain links TRBV12-5 to TRBJ2-7, with 9 bases that match TRBD2. The CDR3 consists of 16 residues. V lost 1 base to trimming and J lost 5 bases; unmatched junction nucleotides: 9. Per the germline V gene, CDR1 is LGHNT and CDR2 is FRNRAP. CDR3 loop: CASGLEPGLASHEQYF. In DNA form, the CDR3 reads TGTGCTAGTGGTTTGGAACCGGGACTAGCCTCACACGAGCAGTACTTC. The whole variable domain, remainder taken from reference TRBV12-5 and TRBJ2-7, is DARVTQTPRHKVTEMGQEVTMRCQPILGHNTVFWYRQTMMQGLELLAYFRNRAPLDDSGMPKDRFSAEMPDATLATLKIQPSEPRDSAVYFCASGLEPGLASHEQYFGPGTRLTVT.

As DNA, the CDR3 is TGTGCCAGCAGTTTATTAAAAGCCCTTGGGCGGGAGAGTTTTTACAATGAGCAGTTCTTC. It is translated as CASSLLKALGRESFYNEQFF. This chain uses TRBV27 with TRBJ2-1; 7 bases map to TRBD2. V dropped 1 base and J dropped 4; count of bases not matched to a gene: 19. The CDR3 is made up of 20 amino acids. CDR1 is MNHEY, CDR2 SMNVEV, per germline (reference sequence).

The rearrangement uses TRBV7-2 and TRBJ2-1; D not resolved. Germline V gene data show CDR1 as SGHTA and CDR2 as FQGNSA. This CDR3 is 16 amino acids long. Trimming shortened V by 1 base and J by 1 base, and 11 bases separated the two germline ends. The CDR3 DNA sequence: TGTGCCAGCAGCTTAGGGTTTATGGGTTCCTACAATGAGCAGTTCTTC. Its protein is CASSLGFMGSYNEQFF.

V and J are TRBV29-1 and TRBJ2-1; TRBD2 might be the D (6 bases). The CDR3 sequence is 15 residues long. The V gene lost 4 bases and the J gene lost 0 bases, with 13 bases spanning the gap. Germline CDR1 reads SQVTM; CDR2 reads ANQGSEA. The CDR3 sequence: CSVAEAGRSYNEQFF. CDR3 bases: TGCAGCGTTGCGGAGGCGGGGCGCTCCTACAATGAGCAGTTCTTC.

The J gene is TRBJ2-3, the V gene TRBV9, with D hard to call. CDR1 is SGDLS, CDR2 YYNGEE, per germline. There are 14 residues in the CDR3. V was cut by 3 bases and J by 2 bases, with 10 bases left in between. CDR3 coding DNA: TGTGCCAGCAGCGACGTTGCCTTCACAGATACGCAGTATTTT. Amino acid sequence: CASSDVAFTDTQYF.

V and J are TRBV11-2 and TRBJ2-1; D is perhaps TRBD1 (5 bases). V lost 1 base, J lost 10 bases, and 14 bases lay in between. CDR3 length: 14 amino acids. Germline CDR1 is SGHAT and CDR2 is FQNNGV. CDR3 DNA sequence: TGTGCCAGCAGCTTAGTGGGGCTAGTTCCAGAGCAGTTCTTC. Translation gives CASSLVGLVPEQFF.

This clone was counted once. CDR3 protein: CSVGTGAYNEQFF. The CDR3 DNA is TGCAGCGTCGGGACAGGGGCCTACAATGAGCAGTTCTTC. The chain employs TRBV29-1 and TRBJ2-1; 10 nucleotides match TRBD1. This CDR3 is built from 13 residues. V shed 6 bases and J 2 bases; nucleotides not matched to a gene: 1. Germline V lookup: CDR1 SQVTM, CDR2 ANQGSEA.

This chain links TRBV7-2 with TRBJ2-2; D perhaps matches TRBD1 (6 bases). V shed 6 bases and J shed 4 bases, with 24 bases lying between them. Germline V CDR1 and CDR2: SGHTA, FQGNSA. This CDR3 region has 18 residues. CDR3 in amino acids: CASSSLRSLGHLTGELFF. The CDR3 bases are TGTGCCAGCAGTTCACTTAGATCGTTGGGACATCTCACCGGGGAGCTGTTTTTT.